This T cell receptor (beta chain) was identified in a study of control samples from healthy donors and cancer patients. Per the germline V gene, CDR1 is LNHDA and CDR2 is SQIVND (reference sequence). This CDR3 contains 13 residues. V was clipped by 3 bases and J by 1 base, with 6 bases between them. Assay used: immunoSEQ multiplex PCR; TCRdb lists only in-frame clones, some missing. The data contain 80,000 or so clones, approximately 94% of them singletons. Sample: blood. The source of this sequence is a woman aged 40 to 50 in good health. The chain employs TRBV19 and TRBJ1-1; D not certain. CDR3 region: CASSINENTEAFF. Written as DNA, the CDR3 is TGTGCCAGTAGTATTAACGAGAACACTGAAGCTTTCTTT. The entire variable domain, with the rest obtained from reference TRBV19 and TRBJ1-1, is as follows: DGGITQSPKYLFRKEGQNVTLSCEQNLNHDAMYWYRQDPGQGLRLIYYSQIVNDFQKGDIAEGYSVSREKKESFPLTVTSAQKNPTAFYLCASSINENTEAFFGQGTRLTVV.